This TCR beta chain was documented in a study of blood T cells in healthy people across ages. Through a sample-barcoded 5' primer and a J-beta primer mix, a second PCR was run for about 6 to 11 cycles. TCRdb re-called the 5' RACE reads with MiXCR, one entry per CDR3 protein. The table shows nearly 800,000 distinct CDR3 sequences, with 20% to 25% occurring only once. The sample, about 9.2 milliliters of peripheral blood, was drawn from each donor. The study, taken as a whole, reports: There was a strong correlation between TCR beta diversity and naive T cell percentage.

With respect to this clonotype: Its antigen remains unknown.

These data were likewise used in another study, on T cells of mothers and their children.

This receptor was taken from a boy between 5 and 17 years old in good health. Sequenced sample: blood.

The CDR3 nucleotides read TGCAGTGCTAGACTTGGGACAGAAGAGACCCAGTACTTC. Amino acids: CSARLGTEETQYF. J is TRBJ2-5 and V is TRBV20-1, with 7 bases identical to TRBD1. The CDR3 extends over 13 amino acids. V lost 2 bases and J lost 3; bases outside the gene matches: 3. From germline, CDR1 is DFQATT and CDR2 SNEGSKA (reference sequence).